This TCR beta chain appears in the sequencing data of a study of beta chain features in type 1 diabetes. Overall study results and limits: Type 1 diabetes patients showed a moderate but significant shortening of TCRB CDR3s in all four CD4+ subsets.

Trimming took off 2 bases at V and 5 bases at J, with 17 bases between the two ends. Germline CDR1 and CDR2: SGHRS and YFSETQ. This CDR3 comprises 15 residues. As every portion of the isolated RNA was reverse transcribed, the sequencing read expressed TCRB transcripts. The repertoire was sequenced with immunoSEQ multiplex PCR; TCRdb's copy has only in-frame clones and lacks some. The sample contains under 850,000 clones, around 15% of which appear only once. This clone has just a few counts. Antigen: not known. This TCR was recovered from a man aged 18 to 29 with type 1 diabetes. This chain uses TRBV5-1 with TRBJ2-7; maybe TRBD1 (5 bases). What was sequenced was naive CD4+ T cells from blood. The CDR3 is CASSLRGPAVDEQYF. Here the CDR3 DNA reads TGCGCCAGCAGCTTAAGGGGCCCGGCGGTGGACGAGCAGTACTTC.